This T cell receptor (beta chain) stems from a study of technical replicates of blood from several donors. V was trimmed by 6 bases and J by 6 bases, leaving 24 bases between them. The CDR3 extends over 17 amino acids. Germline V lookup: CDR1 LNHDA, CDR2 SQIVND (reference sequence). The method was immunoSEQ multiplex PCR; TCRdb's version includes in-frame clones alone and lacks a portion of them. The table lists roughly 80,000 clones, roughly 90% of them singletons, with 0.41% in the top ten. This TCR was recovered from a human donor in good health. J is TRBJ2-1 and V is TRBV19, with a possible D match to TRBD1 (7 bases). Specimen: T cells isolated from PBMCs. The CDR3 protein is CASREGAGSNLRNEQFF. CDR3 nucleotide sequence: TGTGCCAGTAGGGAGGGGGCGGGTTCTAACCTTCGCAATGAGCAGTTCTTC. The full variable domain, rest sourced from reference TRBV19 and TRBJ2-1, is DGGITQSPKYLFRKEGQNVTLSCEQNLNHDAMYWYRQDPGQGLRLIYYSQIVNDFQKGDIAEGYSVSREKKESFPLTVTSAQKNPTAFYLCASREGAGSNLRNEQFFGPGTRLTVL.